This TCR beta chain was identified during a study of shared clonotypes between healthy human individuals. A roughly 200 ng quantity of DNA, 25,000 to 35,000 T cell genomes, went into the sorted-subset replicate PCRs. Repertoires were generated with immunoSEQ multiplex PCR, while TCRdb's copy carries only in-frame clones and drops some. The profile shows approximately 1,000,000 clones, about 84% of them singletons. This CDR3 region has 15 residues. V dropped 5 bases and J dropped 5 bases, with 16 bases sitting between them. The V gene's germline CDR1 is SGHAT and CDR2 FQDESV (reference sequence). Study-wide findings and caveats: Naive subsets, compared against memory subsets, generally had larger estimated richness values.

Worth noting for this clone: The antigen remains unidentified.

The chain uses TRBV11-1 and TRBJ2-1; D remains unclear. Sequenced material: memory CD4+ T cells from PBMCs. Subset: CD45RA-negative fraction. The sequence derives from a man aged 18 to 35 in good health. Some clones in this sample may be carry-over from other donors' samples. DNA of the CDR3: TGTGCCAGCAGCCCAGGCCCTAACACTCACAATGAGCAGTTCTTC. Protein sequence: CASSPGPNTHNEQFF.